This T cell receptor (beta chain) was identified during a study of identical twins. Study results and limitations: Insertion counts were lower in abundant cord blood beta clonotypes, a trend that memory repertoires did not show. Cross-sectional statistical analysis, not tracking of the same donors, underpinned the conclusions.

TCRdb called the 5' RACE reads again in MiXCR, with one record for every CDR3 protein. The sample contains 600,000 to 800,000 distinct CDR3 sequences, about 20% of which appear only once. As to this clonotype: Its antigen is not identified.

All donors were healthy, and all were Caucasian. In addition, the sample was reused for a study of T cells expressing NK-cell markers. That publication notes: The eight sequenced donors comprised seven who were HCMV-seropositive and one who was seronegative.

This TCR was recovered from a woman aged 18-30 years in good health. The sequencing input was PBMCs.

The DNA of the CDR3 is TGTGCCAGCAGTTACCCCCCGGGGAATTTATACAATGAGCAGTTCTTC. Its protein product is CASSYPPGNLYNEQFF. The rearrangement links TRBV6-2 or TRBV6-3 to TRBJ2-1; TRBD2 might be the D (5 bases). Germline V gene sequence: CDR1 MNHEY, CDR2 SVGEGT. The V gene lost 2 bases and the J gene lost 4 bases, with 15 bases spanning the gap. The CDR3 is 16 residues long.